The clone carrying this T cell receptor (beta chain) appeared a few times. The data belong to a study of blood T cell repertoires in COVID-19. The table came from immunoSEQ multiplex PCR; TCRdb's copy has only in-frame clones and leaves some out. Counted here are about 320,000 clones, 89% occurring once; the ten biggest clones make up roughly 5.2%. Cohort allocation depended upon clinical history that participants reported. The origin of this receptor is a man between 60 and 75 years old who had recovered from COVID-19. Specimen: PBMCs or T cells enriched from blood (not recorded which).

In DNA form, the CDR3 reads TGTGCCATCAGTGAGTCGGGCCGGGGGGGTCAGCCCCAGCATTTT. It codes for CAISESGRGGQPQHF. This rearrangement joins TRBV10-3 to TRBJ1-5; a possible D gene is TRBD1 (5 bases). Germline CDR1 and CDR2: ENHRY and SYGVKD. V was shortened by 0 bases and J by 6 bases, with 12 bases between the two germline ends. The CDR3 extends over 15 amino acids.